This T cell receptor (beta chain) was recovered during a study of blood T cell repertoires in COVID-19. This clone was recorded once. Some clones are missing from TCRdb's copy, which holds only in-frame ones; the method was immunoSEQ multiplex PCR. The sample shows roughly 400,000 clones, approximately 90% of them seen only once. Sequencing was carried out using PBMCs or T cells enriched from blood (not recorded which). The TCR comes from a woman aged 50 to 60 who had recovered from COVID-19.

The CDR3 DNA is TGTGCCAGCAGTTTCGTCCAGGGGGTCTATGGCTACACCTTC. It is translated as CASSFVQGVYGYTF. This rearrangement joins TRBV28 to TRBJ1-2, with 7 bases fitting TRBD1. Per the germline V gene, CDR1 is MDHEN and CDR2 is SYDVKM. The CDR3 extends over 14 amino acids. The V and J ends lost 3 bases and 4 bases, in that order; junction bases with no gene match: 5.